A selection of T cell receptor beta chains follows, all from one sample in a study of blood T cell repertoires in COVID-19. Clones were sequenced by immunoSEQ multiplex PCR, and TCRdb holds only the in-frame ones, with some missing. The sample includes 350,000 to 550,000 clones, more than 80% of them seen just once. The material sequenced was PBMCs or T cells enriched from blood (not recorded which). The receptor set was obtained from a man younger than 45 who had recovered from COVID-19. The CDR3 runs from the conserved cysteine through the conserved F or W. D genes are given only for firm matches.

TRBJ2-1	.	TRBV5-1	CASSLRRAGGNEQFF
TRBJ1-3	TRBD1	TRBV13	CASSLRRRGEGAGNTIYF
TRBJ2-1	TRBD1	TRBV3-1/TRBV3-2	CASSQAPYRGNEQFF
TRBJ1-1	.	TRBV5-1	CASSPGQSAEAFF
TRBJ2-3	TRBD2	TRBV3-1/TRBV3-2	CASSPSGSSTDTQYF
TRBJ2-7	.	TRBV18	CASSPPSGQSYEQYF
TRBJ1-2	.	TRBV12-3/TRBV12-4	CASSHKILYGYTF
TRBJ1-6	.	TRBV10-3	CATKGAGDNSPLHF
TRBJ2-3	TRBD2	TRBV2	CASTREGDSGDF
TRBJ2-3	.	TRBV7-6	CASSHSRSFTDTQYF
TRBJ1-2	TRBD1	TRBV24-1	CATSGTGAGYGGYTF
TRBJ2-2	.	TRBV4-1	CASSQVRGTNTGELFF
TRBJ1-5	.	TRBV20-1	CSASRPGGNQPQHF
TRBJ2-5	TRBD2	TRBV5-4	CASSLPGGETQYF
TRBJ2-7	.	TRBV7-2	CASSLVAGGRNEQYF
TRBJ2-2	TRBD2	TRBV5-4	CASSRTSGRASGELFF
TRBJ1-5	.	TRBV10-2	CASKQGNQPQHF
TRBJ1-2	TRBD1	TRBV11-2	CASRPPGQGPYGYTF
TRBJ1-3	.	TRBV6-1	CASSEVVWSIGNTIYF
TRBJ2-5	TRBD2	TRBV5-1	CASSAGLAEETQYF
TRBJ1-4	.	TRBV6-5	CASSYSRVREKLFF
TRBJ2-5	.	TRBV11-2	CASSPLAETQYF
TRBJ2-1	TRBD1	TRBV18	CASSPPGQPHDEQFF
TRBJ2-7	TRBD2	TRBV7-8	CASSLVVGGSNEQYF
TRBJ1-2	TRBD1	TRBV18	CASSPGQGNFLDYGYTF
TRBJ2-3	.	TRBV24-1	CATSDRDFTDTQYF
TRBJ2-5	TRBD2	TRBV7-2	CASSLRLAGTKTQYF
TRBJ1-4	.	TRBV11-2	CASSPPRLSPPGNEKLFF
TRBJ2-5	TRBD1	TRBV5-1	CATRQGVVVQATQYF
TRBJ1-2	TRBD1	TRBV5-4	CASSHSTGKGGHTF
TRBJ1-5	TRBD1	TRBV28	CASSPPWTGGERSNQPQHF
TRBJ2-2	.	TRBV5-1	CASSRYTNTGELFF
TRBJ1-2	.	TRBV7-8	CASSLANREYGYTF
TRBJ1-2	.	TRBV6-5	CASSSSRGYTF
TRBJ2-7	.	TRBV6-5	CASSYSNGHEQYF
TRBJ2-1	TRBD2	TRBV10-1	CASSDGLAGYNEQFF
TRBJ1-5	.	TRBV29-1	CSVRGSGGNQPQHF
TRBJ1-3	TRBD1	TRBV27	CASSPRTGTGNTIYF
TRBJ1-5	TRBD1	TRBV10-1	CASSPGQAANQPQHF
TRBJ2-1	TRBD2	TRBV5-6	CASSLSVGGPYNEQFF
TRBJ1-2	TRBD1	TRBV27	CASRQGGGYTF
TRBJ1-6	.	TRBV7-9	CASTPGGQNNSPLHF
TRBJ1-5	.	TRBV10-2	CASSESGRNQPQHF
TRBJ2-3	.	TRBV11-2	CASSSMTGRGTDTQYF
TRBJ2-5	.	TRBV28	CASSVASGGETQYF
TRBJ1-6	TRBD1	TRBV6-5	CASSYSGGIGSPLHF
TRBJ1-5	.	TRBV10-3	CAISEGAGMNQPQHF
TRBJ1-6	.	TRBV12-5	CASGSRQNNSPLHF
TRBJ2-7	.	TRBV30	CAWSATTPGHGNF